This entry lists 14 T cell receptor beta chains sequenced from one sample in a study of T cell responses to AZD1222 COVID-19 vaccine. Sequencing used immunoSEQ multiplex PCR; TCRdb keeps in-frame clones, though not all of them. Found here are 100,000 to 150,000 clones, approximately 92% of them singletons; the top ten hold 14%. Sequencing was performed on peripheral blood, taken on day 0 of AZD1222 vaccination. The receptors shown here come from an adult in good health.

This clone was detected once. The rearrangement uses TRBV10-3 and TRBJ1-5, with D possibly being TRBD1 (5 bases). CDR1 and CDR2 (germline): ENHRY, SYGVKD. The CDR3 is 12 amino acids. Trimming removed 10 bases from V and 5 bases from J, with 12 bases in between. The CDR3 region is CATRVGDQPQHF. In DNA, the CDR3 is TGTGCCACCAGGGTGGGGGATCAGCCCCAGCATTTT.

This chain uses TRBV27 with TRBJ1-1, with TRBD1 identical over 7 bases. The CDR3 has 15 amino acids. Unmatched junction bases numbered 8, after V lost 4 bases and J lost 3 bases. From germline, CDR1 is MNHEY and CDR2 SMNVEV (reference sequence). CDR3 residues: CASSSSTGPDTEAFF. CDR3 in DNA: TGTGCCAGCAGTTCATCGACAGGGCCGGACACTGAAGCTTTCTTT.

V and J are TRBV28 and TRBJ1-3; a possible D gene is TRBD1 (5 bases). Germline V CDR1 and CDR2: MDHEN, SYDVKM. This CDR3 comprises 15 residues. Trimming took 5 bases from V and 0 from J, leaving 11 bases between them. In DNA, the CDR3 is TGTGCCAGCAGTCCCGGGACTACCTCTGGAAACACCATATATTTT. It translates to CASSPGTTSGNTIYF.

The CDR3 protein is CASSLGPSGRETQYF. For the CDR3, the DNA is TGTGCCAGCAGCTTAGGGCCCAGCGGGAGGGAGACCCAGTACTTC. The J gene is TRBJ2-5, the V gene TRBV7-9, with 9 bases fitting TRBD2. This CDR3 has 15 residues. J lost 5 bases, V lost 1 base, and 5 bases had no gene match. CDR1 is SEHNR and CDR2 is FQNEAQ in the germline V gene (reference sequence). The full variable domain, completed using reference TRBV7-9 and TRBJ2-5, is DTGVSQNPRHKITKRGQNVTFRCDPISEHNRLYWYRQTLGQGPEFLTYFQNEAQLEKSRLLSDRFSAERPKGSFSTLEIQRTEQGDSAMYLCASSLGPSGRETQYFGPGTRLLVL.

The chain links TRBV25-1 to TRBJ2-4, with unresolved D. V lost 2 bases and J lost 3, with 11 bases in between. Germline CDR1 and CDR2: MGHDK and SYGVNS. This CDR3 spans 15 amino acids. CDR3 DNA: TGTGCCAGCAGTGAACTGGGGTTGGGCAAAAACATTCAGTACTTC. Residues: CASSELGLGKNIQYF.

This rearrangement joins TRBV5-6 to TRBJ1-1; D is unclear. The CDR3 runs 17 residues. From germline, CDR1 is SGHDT and CDR2 YYEEEE. Trimming stripped 6 bases from V and 0 bases from J, with 21 bases between. Here the CDR3 DNA reads TGTGCCAGCACCACGATAGCTTGGCGACCAGTGAACACTGAAGCTTTCTTT. This translates into CASTTIAWRPVNTEAFF.

J is TRBJ1-2 and V is TRBV5-1; no clear D gene. The CDR3 sequence is 12 residues long. V was trimmed by 1 base and J by 7 bases, leaving 8 bases between them. Per germline, CDR1 SGHRS and CDR2 YFSETQ. CDR3 in DNA: TGCGCCAGCAGCTTGACAGATCGTGGCTACACCTTC. Its protein product is CASSLTDRGYTF.

The rearrangement links TRBV6-2 or TRBV6-3 to TRBJ2-7; perhaps TRBD1 as D (6 bases). The V gene's germline CDR1 is MNHEY and CDR2 SVGEGT. CDR3 length: 15 residues. V was shortened by 4 bases and J by 0 bases, with 13 bases between the two germline ends. The CDR3 coding sequence is TGTGCCAGCAGTTTCGGGACACCGGACTCCTACGAGCAGTACTTC. As protein: CASSFGTPDSYEQYF.

This chain joins TRBV28 and TRBJ2-7, with a possible D match to TRBD2 (6 bases). V was trimmed by 3 bases and J by 0 bases, leaving 9 bases between them. The CDR3 covers 14 residues. The germline V gene has CDR1 MDHEN and CDR2 SYDVKM. CDR3 residues: CASSFGGSSYEQYF. The CDR3 nucleotides are TGTGCCAGCAGTTTTGGGGGGAGCTCCTACGAGCAGTACTTC.

The V and J genes are TRBV7-2 and TRBJ2-7, with 8 positions matching TRBD1. CDR3 length equals 15 residues. The junction had 8 bases not matched to a gene; V was cut back by 3 bases and J by 4 bases. Germline V lookup: CDR1 SGHTA, CDR2 FQGNSA. In DNA form, the CDR3 reads TGTGCCAGCAGCTTGAGGCCGGGACAGGAATACGAGCAGTACTTC. This encodes CASSLRPGQEYEQYF.

The J gene is TRBJ1-6, the V gene TRBV4-3; D not resolved. Germline assignment: CDR1 LGHNA and CDR2 YSLEER. Trimming took 4 bases from V and 3 from J, leaving 7 bases between them. CDR3 length: 14 residues. CDR3 region: CASSREYYNSPLHF. The CDR3 bases are TGCGCCAGCAGCCGGGAGTACTATAATTCACCCCTCCACTTT.

The chain carries TRBV28 and TRBJ1-5; 9 bases align to TRBD1. The germline V gene encodes CDR1 MDHEN and CDR2 SYDVKM. This CDR3 spans 14 amino acids. Germline trimming cut 9 bases from V and 3 bases from J; bases unmatched to any gene: 6. The CDR3 DNA reads as TGTGCCAGGAAACAGGGGGCCAACAATCAGCCCCAGCATTTT. This translates into CARKQGANNQPQHF.

The chain joins TRBV11-2 to TRBJ2-3, with 9 bases fitting TRBD2. The length of the CDR3 is 15 residues. Per germline, CDR1 SGHAT and CDR2 FQNNGV. V trimming: 4 bases; J trimming: 4 bases; junction bases outside the gene matches: 6. The CDR3 loop is CASSSLAGVADTQYF. CDR3 coding DNA: TGTGCCAGCAGCTCCTTAGCGGGAGTTGCAGATACGCAGTATTTT.

This clone is a singleton in its sample. The rearrangement uses TRBV28 and TRBJ1-5, with D possibly being TRBD1 (6 bases). CDR3 length: 13 residues. The V end lost 8 bases, the J end lost 4 bases, and 12 bases lay between the germline ends. CDR1 and CDR2 from the germline V gene are MDHEN and SYDVKM. The CDR3, as DNA: TGTGCCAGCGGCACAGGGATAAATCAGCCCCAGCATTTT. Translating gives CASGTGINQPQHF.